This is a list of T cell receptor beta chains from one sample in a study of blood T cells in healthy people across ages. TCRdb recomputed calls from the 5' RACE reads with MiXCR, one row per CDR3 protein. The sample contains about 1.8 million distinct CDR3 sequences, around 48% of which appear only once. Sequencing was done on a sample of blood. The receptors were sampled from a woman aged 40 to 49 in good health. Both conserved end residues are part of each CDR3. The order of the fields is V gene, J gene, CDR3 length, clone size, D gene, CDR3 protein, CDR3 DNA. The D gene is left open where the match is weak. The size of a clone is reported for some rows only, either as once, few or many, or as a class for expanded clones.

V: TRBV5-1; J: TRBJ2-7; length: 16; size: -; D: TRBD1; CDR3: CASSSHPPGTGIEQYF; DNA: TGCGCCAGCAGCTCGCACCCCCCCGGGACAGGGATCGAGCAGTACTTC
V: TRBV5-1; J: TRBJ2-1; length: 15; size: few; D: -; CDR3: CASSLGQTGIHEQFF; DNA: TGCGCCAGCAGCTTGGGTCAGACAGGTATCCATGAGCAGTTCTTC
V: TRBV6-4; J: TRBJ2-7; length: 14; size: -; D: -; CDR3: CASSDTGQGNEQYF; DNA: TGTGCCAGCAGTGACACAGGGCAGGGGAACGAGCAGTACTTC
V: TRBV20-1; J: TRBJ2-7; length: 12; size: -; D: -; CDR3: CSARPNLYEQYF; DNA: TGCAGTGCTAGACCGAATTTATACGAGCAGTACTTC
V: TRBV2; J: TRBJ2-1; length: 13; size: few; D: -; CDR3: CASSEGLRTEQFF; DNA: TGTGCCAGCAGTGAAGGTTTGAGGACAGAGCAGTTCTTC
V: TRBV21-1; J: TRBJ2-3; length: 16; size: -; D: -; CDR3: CASSKARTATRDTQYF; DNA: TGTGCCAGCAGCAAAGCAAGGACCGCCACAAGAGATACGCAGTATTTT
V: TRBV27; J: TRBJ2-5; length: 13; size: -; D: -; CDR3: CASSSLRGETQYF; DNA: TGTGCCAGCAGTTCCCTTAGGGGAGAGACCCAGTACTTC
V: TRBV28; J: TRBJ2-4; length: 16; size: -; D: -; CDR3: CASRDTGTSKGNIQYF; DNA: TGTGCCAGCAGGGACACCGGGACTTCGAAGGGGAACATTCAGTACTTC
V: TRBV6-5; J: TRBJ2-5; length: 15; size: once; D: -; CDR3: CASSSPTGGLRAQYF; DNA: TGTGCCAGCAGCTCCCCAACCGGGGGTTTGCGGGCCCAGTACTTC
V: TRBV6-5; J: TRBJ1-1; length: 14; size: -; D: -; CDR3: CASRPDGLNTEAFF; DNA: TGTGCCAGCAGACCGGACGGGTTGAACACTGAAGCTTTCTTT
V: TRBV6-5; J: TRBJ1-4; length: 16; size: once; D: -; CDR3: CASSYSLGRRAEKLFF; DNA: TGTGCCAGCAGTTACTCTTTGGGACGGCGCGCCGAAAAACTGTTTTTT
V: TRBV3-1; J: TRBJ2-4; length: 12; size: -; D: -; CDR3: CASSRLENIQYF; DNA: TGTGCCAGCAGCCGACTAGAAAACATTCAGTACTTC
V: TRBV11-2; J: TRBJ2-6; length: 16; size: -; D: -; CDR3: CASSLEGARGANVLTF; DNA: TGTGCCAGCAGCTTAGAGGGGGCCAGGGGGGCCAACGTCCTGACTTTC
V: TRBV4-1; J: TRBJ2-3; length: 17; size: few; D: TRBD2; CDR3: CASSRSGTSGSTDTQYF; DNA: TGCGCCAGCAGCCGTTCCGGGACTAGCGGGAGCACAGATACGCAGTATTTT
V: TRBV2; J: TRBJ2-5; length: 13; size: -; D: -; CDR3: CASSGYEVGEQYF; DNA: TGTGCCAGCAGTGGGTATGAAGTAGGGGAGCAGTACTTC
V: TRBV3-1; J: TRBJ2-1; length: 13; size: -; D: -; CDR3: CASSPTGPYEQFF; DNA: TGTGCCAGCAGTCCAACAGGTCCCTACGAGCAGTTCTTC
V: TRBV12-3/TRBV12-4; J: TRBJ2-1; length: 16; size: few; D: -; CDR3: CASNLSRAPNYNEQFF; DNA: TGTGCCAGCAACCTCAGCCGGGCCCCAAACTACAATGAGCAGTTCTTC
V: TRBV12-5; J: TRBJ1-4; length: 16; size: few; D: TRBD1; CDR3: CASGSPGQATNEKLFF; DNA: TGTGCTAGTGGCTCGCCTGGACAGGCAACTAATGAAAAACTGTTTTTT
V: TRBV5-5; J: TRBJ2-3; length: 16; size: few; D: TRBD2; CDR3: CASSYSGGAVSGTQYF; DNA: TGTGCCAGCAGCTATAGCGGGGGGGCCGTATCAGGTACGCAGTATTTT
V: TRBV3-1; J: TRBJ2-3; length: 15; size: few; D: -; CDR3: CASSHSGASTDTQYF; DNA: TGTGCCAGCAGCCATTCGGGGGCTAGCACAGATACGCAGTATTTT
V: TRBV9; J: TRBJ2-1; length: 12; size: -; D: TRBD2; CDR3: CASSAGTREQFF; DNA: TGTGCCAGCAGCGCCGGGACTAGAGAGCAGTTCTTC
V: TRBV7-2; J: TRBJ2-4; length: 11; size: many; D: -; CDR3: CASSRGNIQYF; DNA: TGTGCCAGCAGCCGGGGAAACATTCAGTACTTC
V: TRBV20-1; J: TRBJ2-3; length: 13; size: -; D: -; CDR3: CSARDLGIRAQYF; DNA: TGCAGTGCTAGAGATCTAGGGATAAGGGCGCAGTATTTT
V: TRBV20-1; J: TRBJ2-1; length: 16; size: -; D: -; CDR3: CSASPQGKSSYNEQFF; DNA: TGCAGTGCTAGTCCCCAGGGGAAGAGCTCCTACAATGAGCAGTTCTTC
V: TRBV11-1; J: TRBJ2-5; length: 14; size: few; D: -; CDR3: CASSPDSSQETQYF; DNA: TGTGCCAGCAGCCCCGACAGTTCCCAAGAGACCCAGTACTTC
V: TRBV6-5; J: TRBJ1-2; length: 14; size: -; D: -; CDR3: CASSSQGPLYGYTF; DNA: TGTGCCAGCAGTTCCCAGGGCCCCCTCTATGGCTACACCTTC
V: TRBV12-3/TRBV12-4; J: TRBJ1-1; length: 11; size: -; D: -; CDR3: CASSSAPEAFF; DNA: TGTGCCAGCAGTTCAGCCCCCGAAGCTTTCTTT
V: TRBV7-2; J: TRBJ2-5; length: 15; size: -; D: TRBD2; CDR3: CASSPELARQETQYF; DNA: TGTGCCAGCAGCCCTGAACTAGCGAGGCAAGAGACCCAGTACTTC
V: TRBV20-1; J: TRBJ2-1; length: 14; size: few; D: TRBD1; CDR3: CSASDRGSYNEQFF; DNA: TGCAGTGCTAGCGACAGGGGGTCCTACAATGAGCAGTTCTTC
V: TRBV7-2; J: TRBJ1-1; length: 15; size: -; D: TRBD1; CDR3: CASSITGTGTTEAFF; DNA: TGTGCCAGCAGCATTACCGGGACAGGGACGACTGAAGCTTTCTTT
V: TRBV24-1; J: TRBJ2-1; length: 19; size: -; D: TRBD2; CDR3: CATSRGGLAGSSSYNEQFF; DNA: TGTGCCACCAGTAGGGGAGGGCTAGCGGGCTCGAGCTCCTACAATGAGCAGTTCTTC
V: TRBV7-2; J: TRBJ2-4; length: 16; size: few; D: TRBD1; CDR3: CASSLGPLQGQNIQYF; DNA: TGTGCCAGCAGCCTAGGACCCTTACAGGGGCAAAACATTCAGTACTTC
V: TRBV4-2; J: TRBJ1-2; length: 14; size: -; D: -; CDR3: CASSQEQDNYGYTF; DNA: TGTGCCAGCAGCCAAGAGCAAGACAACTATGGCTACACCTTC
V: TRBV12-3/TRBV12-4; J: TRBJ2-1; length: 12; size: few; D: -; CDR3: CASSFSRNEQFF; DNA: TGTGCCAGCAGTTTTTCGAGGAATGAGCAGTTCTTC
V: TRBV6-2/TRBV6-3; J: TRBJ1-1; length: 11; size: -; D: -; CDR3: CASSQAAEAFF; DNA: TGTGCCAGCAGTCAGGCGGCTGAAGCTTTCTTT
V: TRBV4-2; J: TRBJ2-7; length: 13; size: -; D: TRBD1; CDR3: CASSQATGIEQYF; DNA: TGTGCCAGCAGCCAAGCGACAGGGATCGAGCAGTACTTC
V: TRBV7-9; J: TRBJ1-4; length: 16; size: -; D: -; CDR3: CASSLDQGPANEKLFF; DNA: TGTGCCAGCAGCTTAGACCAGGGGCCGGCTAATGAAAAACTGTTTTTT
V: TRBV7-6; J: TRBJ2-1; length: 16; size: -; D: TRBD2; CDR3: CASSPHLAGGYNEQFF; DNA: TGTGCCAGCAGCCCTCACCTAGCGGGGGGCTACAATGAGCAGTTCTTC
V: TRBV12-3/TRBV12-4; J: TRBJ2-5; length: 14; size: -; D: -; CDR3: CASSFRQVIDEQYF; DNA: TGTGCCAGCAGTTTCCGACAGGTCATAGATGAGCAGTACTTC
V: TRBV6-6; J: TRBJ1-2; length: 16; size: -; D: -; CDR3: CASSPSNRGRDYGYTF; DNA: TGTGCCAGCAGTCCTTCGAACCGGGGACGGGACTATGGCTACACCTTC
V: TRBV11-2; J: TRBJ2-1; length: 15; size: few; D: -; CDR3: CASSLDGVWQGEQFF; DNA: TGTGCCAGCAGCTTAGATGGGGTTTGGCAAGGTGAGCAGTTCTTC
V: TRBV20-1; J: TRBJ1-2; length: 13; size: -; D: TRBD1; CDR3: CSAPDRGFYGYTF; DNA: TGCAGTGCTCCAGACAGGGGGTTCTATGGCTACACCTTC